This TCR beta chain was retrieved from a study of cytomegalovirus exposure and HLA in healthy donors. The wider study: Some 200 million T cells yielded approximately 100 million unique TCR beta sequences, as an earlier analysis found. General observations from the study: There were about 160 TCR beta chains listed as cytomegalovirus-associated.

60 Vbeta and 13 Jbeta primers were used in PCR. TCRdb's copy holds only in-frame clones and misses some; the assay was immunoSEQ multiplex PCR. The sample contains approximately 190,000 clones, roughly 80% of which appear only once. Germline V lookup: CDR1 SGHAT, CDR2 FQNNGV. Unmatched junction bases numbered 7, after V lost 5 bases and J lost 7 bases. The CDR3 totals 14 residues. For this clone: Its antigen is not known.

The study sampled nominally healthy donors, though unrecorded immune exposures were likely. This chain connects TRBV11-2 to TRBJ2-1; 8 bases are shared with TRBD1. Material for sequencing was PBMCs. The sequence was obtained from a woman aged 25 to 39 in good health and CMV-seropositive. CDR3 amino acids: CASSQDRAWNEQFF. The CDR3 bases are TGTGCCAGCAGCCAGGACAGGGCTTGGAATGAGCAGTTCTTC.